One and the same sample provided the 22 T cell receptor beta chains below, sequenced in a study of T cells in Graves' hyperthyroidism and ophthalmopathy. Amplified TCR beta CDR3 regions derived from RNA transcripts. The TCR CDR3 first-round RT-PCR relied on the HTBI primer set. A single record per CDR3 protein comes from TCRdb applying MiXCR to the multiplex PCR reads. This sample yields nearly 750,000 distinct CDR3 sequences, of which roughly a third are seen a single time; about a third belongs to the top ten. Sequencing was done on a sample of blood. The receptors derive from a woman aged 40 to 55 with Graves' hyperthyroidism.

This chain links TRBV7-8 with TRBJ1-6; unclear D gene. The germline V gene encodes CDR1 SGHVS and CDR2 FQNEAQ. Trimming shortened V by 6 bases and J by 7 bases, and 16 bases separated the two germline ends. This CDR3 has 15 amino acids. The CDR3 sequence is CASSLNPGSNSPLHF. The CDR3 nucleotides are TGTGCCAGCAGTTTAAATCCGGGGTCCAATTCACCCCTCCACTTT.

The sample holds a few counts of this clonotype. The chain uses TRBV7-2 and TRBJ2-5, with D unclear. With 1 base removed from V and 5 bases from J, the gap between germline ends came to 14 bases. This CDR3 is built from 15 residues. Germline V gene sequence: CDR1 SGHTA, CDR2 FQGNSA. CDR3 sequence: CASSLVSASIETQYF. CDR3 nucleotides: TGTGCCAGCAGCTTAGTCTCGGCTAGTATTGAGACCCAGTACTTC.

The genes are TRBV6-6 and TRBJ1-1; 8 bases agree with TRBD1. CDR1 is MNHNY and CDR2 is SVGAGI in the germline V gene (reference sequence). There are 16 residues in the CDR3. V shed 0 bases, J shed 6 bases, and the junction held 9 bases outside the gene matches. The CDR3 DNA reads as TGTGCCAGCAGTTACTCGCGGCCAGGGGGCTTTTCTGAAGCTTTCTTT. Translation: CASSYSRPGGFSEAFF.

This clonotype was recorded a few times. The rearrangement uses TRBV5-8 and TRBJ2-5; D not resolved. This CDR3 is 15 amino acids long. Per the germline V gene, CDR1 is SGHTS and CDR2 is YDEGEE. V lost 0 bases and J lost 2, with 11 bases in between. CDR3 sequence: CASSLESSPQETQYF. The CDR3 bases are TGTGCCAGCAGCTTGGAGTCCAGCCCTCAAGAGACCCAGTACTTC.

The chain recombines TRBV10-3 with TRBJ2-6; D ambiguous. Trimming shortened V by 10 bases and J by 0 bases, and 16 bases separated the two germline ends. CDR1 and CDR2 from the germline V gene are ENHRY and SYGVKD. This CDR3 comprises 16 residues. The CDR3: CATSAPLGSGANVLTF. The CDR3 DNA reads as TGTGCCACCTCCGCTCCTTTAGGCTCTGGGGCCAACGTCCTGACTTTC.

This clonotype was seen many times. The chain recombines TRBV2 with TRBJ2-5; D uncertain. The V gene's germline CDR1 is SNHLY and CDR2 FYNNEI. The length of the CDR3 is 14 residues. The germline V and J ends were trimmed by 2 bases and 1 base, with 8 bases remaining between them. DNA of the CDR3: TGTGCCAGCAGTGAACGGGCGATCCAAGAGACCCAGTACTTC. Protein product: CASSERAIQETQYF.

This chain joins TRBV9 and TRBJ1-1; D gene uncertain. Germline CDR1 reads SGDLS; CDR2 reads YYNGEE. Trimming removed 4 bases at V and 1 base at J, with 20 bases between. This CDR3 comprises 17 residues. CDR3 loop: CASSPKPHLRPNTEAFF. CDR3 in DNA: TGTGCCAGCAGCCCTAAACCACACCTACGACCGAACACTGAAGCTTTCTTT.

Only a few counts were recorded for this clonotype. This chain links TRBV5-1 with TRBJ2-7; the match to TRBD1 covers 9 bases. Germline CDR1 SGHRS, CDR2 YFSETQ. This CDR3 is built from 15 residues. With V trimmed by 3 bases and J by 3 bases, 7 bases remained unmatched. CDR3 loop: CASSWGQGQGYEQYF. CDR3 sequence (DNA): TGCGCCAGCAGCTGGGGGCAGGGACAGGGCTACGAGCAGTACTTC. Full variable domain (rest looked up from reference TRBV5-1 and TRBJ2-7): KAGVTQTPRYLIKTRGQQVTLSCSPISGHRSVSWYQQTPGQGLQFLFEYFSETQRNKGNFPGRFSGRQFSNSRSEMNVSTLELGDSALYLCASSWGQGQGYEQYFGPGTRLTVT.

This clonotype was counted at least ten times. CDR3 sequence: CASSLRSLGEGEQYF. In nucleotides, the CDR3 is TGTGCCAGCAGCTTACGATCGCTAGGCGAAGGCGAGCAGTACTTC. This chain uses TRBV7-9 with TRBJ2-7; D ambiguous. Looked up from germline, CDR1 is SEHNR and CDR2 is FQNEAQ (reference sequence). V was trimmed by 2 bases and J by 6 bases, leaving 17 bases between them. CDR3 length: 15 amino acids.

The chain uses TRBV7-9 and TRBJ2-2, with D possibly being TRBD1 or TRBD2 (5 bases each). V was clipped by 5 bases and J by 6 bases, with 19 bases between them. CDR1 and CDR2 from the germline V gene are SEHNR and FQNEAQ (reference sequence). This CDR3 has 16 amino acids. This chain's CDR3 is CASSQEYVRGSGELFF. CDR3 DNA sequence: TGTGCCAGCAGCCAAGAGTACGTGAGGGGATCCGGGGAGCTGTTTTTT.

In its sample, this clonotype was seen a few times. The gene calls are TRBV4-3 and TRBJ2-5; the match to TRBD2 covers 9 bases. The CDR3 is 15 amino acids. The junction had 2 bases not matched to a gene; V was cut back by 0 bases and J by 3 bases. Germline assignment: CDR1 LGHNA and CDR2 YSLEER. The CDR3 here is CASSQEAGGKETQYF. CDR3 DNA sequence: TGCGCCAGCAGCCAAGAAGCGGGGGGAAAAGAGACCCAGTACTTC.

This sequence joins TRBV19 and TRBJ1-2, with D possibly TRBD1 on 5 matching bases. This CDR3 is 14 amino acids long. Germline values: CDR1 LNHDA, CDR2 SQIVND (reference sequence). V lost 9 bases and J 4 bases, leaving 18 bases between the germline ends. CDR3 nucleotide sequence: TGTGCCAGCACCCAGGATAGGGGACCCTATGGCTACACCTTC. Encoded protein: CASTQDRGPYGYTF.

This clonotype was observed once. A much larger clone is a single base away; this may be a read error. This chain connects TRBV10-3 to TRBJ1-5; tentative D call: TRBD1 (6 bases). Trimming left V 4 bases short and J 6 bases short, with 13 bases between. The length of the CDR3 is 14 residues. The V gene's germline CDR1 is ENHRY and CDR2 SYGVKD. CDR3 sequence reads: CAISGQVAGQPQHF. The CDR3 coding sequence is TGTGCCATCAGTGGACAGGTCGCGGGTCAGCCCCAGCATTTT.

This chain joins TRBV20-1 and TRBJ2-5; 8 nucleotides align to TRBD2. CDR1 and CDR2 from the germline V gene are DFQATT and SNEGSKA (reference sequence). The CDR3 covers 13 residues. The V segment lost 6 bases and the J segment 5 bases; nucleotides outside the gene matches: 8. The CDR3 protein is CSAPGGVGETQYF. In DNA, the CDR3 is TGCAGTGCGCCCGGGGGGGTGGGTGAGACCCAGTACTTC.

About this clonotype itself: Given a much more abundant clone one base away, this may be a read error. The V call is TRBV29-1, the J call TRBJ1-3; D gene ambiguous. CDR1 and CDR2 from the germline V gene are SQVTM and ANQGSEA. This CDR3 spans 13 amino acids. Here the CDR3 reads CSVARSSGDTIYF. Here the CDR3 DNA reads TGCAGCGTCGCCCGGAGCTCTGGAGACACCATATATTTT.

Ten or more counts support this clonotype. This sequence joins TRBV10-3 and TRBJ1-2; D might be TRBD1 (5 bases). The CDR3 length is 13 residues. Looked up from germline, CDR1 is ENHRY and CDR2 is SYGVKD. With 6 bases removed from V and 3 bases from J, the gap between germline ends came to 11 bases. The DNA for the CDR3 is TGTGCCATCAGCGCTGACAGCGACTATGGCTACACCTTC. It codes for CAISADSDYGYTF.

This clonotype was counted ten times or more. The CDR3 is CASSFWGEGSYGYTF. CDR3 in DNA: TGTGCCAGCAGCTTTTGGGGGGAGGGGTCCTATGGCTACACCTTC. The rearrangement links TRBV7-2 to TRBJ1-2, with D perhaps matching TRBD1 (5 bases). CDR1 and CDR2 (germline): SGHTA, FQGNSA. The CDR3 length is 15 residues. V lost 3 bases and J 4 bases, leaving 15 bases between the germline ends.

This clonotype has just a few counts. The genes are TRBV6-5 and TRBJ1-4; 8 bases fit TRBD1. The CDR3 is 15 amino acids. Germline loops: CDR1 MNHEY, CDR2 SVGAGI. V lost 6 bases, J lost 6 bases, and 9 bases stayed unmatched. CDR3 loop: CASSLSGQGYEKLFF. The DNA for the CDR3 is TGTGCCAGCAGCCTAAGCGGACAGGGCTATGAAAAACTGTTTTTT.

The V and J genes are TRBV2 and TRBJ1-5; D possibly corresponds to TRBD1 (5 bases). V was clipped by 3 bases and J by 6 bases, with 9 bases between them. CDR1 SNHLY and CDR2 FYNNEI come from the germline V gene. This CDR3 is 13 amino acids long. The chain's CDR3 is CASSEEGPQPQHF. CDR3 DNA: TGTGCCAGCAGTGAGGAGGGGCCTCAGCCCCAGCATTTT. The full variable domain, its missing parts supplied by reference TRBV2 and TRBJ1-5, is EPEVTQTPSHQVTQMGQEVILRCVPISNHLYFYWYRQILGQKVEFLVSFYNNEISEKSEIFDDQFSVERPDGSNFTLKIRSTKLEDSAMYFCASSEEGPQPQHFGDGTRLSIL.

The chain uses TRBV20-1 and TRBJ2-5, with TRBD2 identical over 11 bases. Germline V gene data show CDR1 as DFQATT and CDR2 as SNEGSKA (reference sequence). After removal of 4 bases from V and 5 bases from J, the junction contained 12 bases not matched to a gene. This CDR3 region has 16 residues. The CDR3 DNA reads as TGCAGTGCTATGGGGCTAGCGGGGGGTGCATTGGAGACCCAGTACTTC. Translated, it gives CSAMGLAGGALETQYF.

This rearrangement joins TRBV13 to TRBJ1-3; D is unresolved. The germline gives CDR1 PRHDT, CDR2 FYEKMQ (reference sequence). The CDR3 has 14 amino acids. Trimming removed 3 bases at V and 0 bases at J, with 6 bases between. CDR3 bases: TGTGCCAGCAGCTTTATCGTCTCTGGAAACACCATATATTTT. This translates into CASSFIVSGNTIYF. Based on the CDR3 plus reference TRBV13 and TRBJ1-3, the full variable domain is AAGVIQSPRHLIKEKRETATLKCYPIPRHDTVYWYQQGPGQDPQFLISFYEKMQSDKGSIPDRFSAQQFSDYHSELNMSSLELGDSALYFCASSFIVSGNTIYFGEGSWLTVV.

This clonotype was recorded many times. The gene calls are TRBV7-6 and TRBJ2-5; no clear D gene. The CDR3 covers 13 residues. The V and J ends lost 2 bases and 7 bases respectively, with 11 bases between them. Germline V CDR1 and CDR2: SGHVS, FNYEAQ. The CDR3 region is CASSLSAWGTQYF. CDR3 coding DNA: TGTGCCAGCAGCTTAAGTGCCTGGGGGACCCAGTACTTC.